What follows are 29 T cell receptor beta chains derived from one specimen sequenced in a study of blood T cells in healthy people across ages. A second PCR, run for about 6 to 11 cycles, used a sample-barcoded 5' primer plus a J-beta primer mix. MiXCR, run by TCRdb on the 5' RACE reads, gives a single entry per CDR3 protein. This table has about 1 million distinct CDR3 sequences, under 55% appearing once. The sample comprised blood. The receptors derive from a woman aged 55-69 years in good health.

This clonotype was found a few times. This chain uses TRBV6-5 with TRBJ1-4; D possibly corresponds to TRBD1 (5 bases). The V and J ends lost 10 bases and 2 bases respectively, with 14 bases between them. Germline CDR1 and CDR2: MNHEY and SVGAGI. CDR3 length equals 14 residues. CDR3 nucleotides: TGTGCCACCAAAACGGGGGGGACTAATGAAAAACTGTTTTTT. Residues: CATKTGGTNEKLFF.

The gene calls are TRBV9 and TRBJ2-6; maybe TRBD1 (6 bases). Trimming took off 0 bases at V and 0 bases at J, with 13 bases between the two ends. Germline loops: CDR1 SGDLS, CDR2 YYNGEE. CDR3 length equals 18 residues. CDR3 amino acids: CASSVVVQGYSGANVLTF. The CDR3 DNA reads as TGTGCCAGCAGCGTAGTTGTGCAGGGGTACTCTGGGGCCAACGTCCTGACTTTC.

This clonotype occurred a few times. The rearrangement uses TRBV10-3 and TRBJ2-1, with 7 bases that match TRBD2. V lost 4 bases to trimming and J lost 5 bases; unmatched junction nucleotides: 2. The germline V gene encodes CDR1 ENHRY and CDR2 SYGVKD. The CDR3 runs to 13 residues. The CDR3 region is CAISGLADNEQFF. As DNA, the CDR3 is TGTGCCATCAGTGGGCTAGCGGACAATGAGCAGTTCTTC.

Note on this clonotype: One junction end does not reproduce the germline sequence, and a read error may be involved. V usage is TRBV6-5 and J usage is TRBJ2-7; D might be TRBD1 (5 bases). This CDR3 has 14 residues. The germline CDR1 and CDR2 sequences are MNHEY and SVGAGI. The CDR3 DNA reads as TGTGCCAGCAGCGCCCCACAGGCATCCTATGAGCAGTACTTC. This translates into CASSAPQASYEQYF.

The chain couples TRBV5-1 to TRBJ2-2; TRBD2 matches 10 bases. The trim removed 0 bases at V and 6 bases at J, leaving 5 bases unmatched. CDR3 length: 16 amino acids. CDR1 is SGHRS and CDR2 is YFSETQ in the germline V gene. The CDR3: CASSLAGTSVPGELFF. The CDR3 bases are TGCGCCAGCAGCTTGGCGGGGACTAGCGTTCCCGGGGAGCTGTTTTTT. Using reference TRBV5-1 and TRBJ2-2 for the parts outside the CDR3, the full variable domain is KAGVTQTPRYLIKTRGQQVTLSCSPISGHRSVSWYQQTPGQGLQFLFEYFSETQRNKGNFPGRFSGRQFSNSRSEMNVSTLELGDSALYLCASSLAGTSVPGELFFGEGSRLTVL.

This clonotype has a handful of counts. The V and J genes are TRBV7-2 and TRBJ2-7, with D perhaps TRBD2 (6 bases). The CDR3 is 15 amino acids. Germline CDR1 SGHTA, CDR2 FQGNSA. Between the trimmed V and J ends, which lost 1 base and 1 base, there was a span of 11 bases. The CDR3 DNA follows: TGTGCCAGCAGCTTAGTGGGAGGCCTTTCCTACGAGCAGTACTTC. Translated, it gives CASSLVGGLSYEQYF.

The rearrangement joins TRBV7-7 to TRBJ2-4; 7 positions match TRBD1. The DNA end lines up better with TRBJ2-5; the J call may be wrong. The CDR3 covers 15 residues. In germline, CDR1 is SSHAT, CDR2 FNYEAQ (reference sequence). The CDR3 DNA sequence: TGTGCCAGCAGCACCTCAGGGGGAAAGGGAGAGACCCAGTACTTC. Its protein is CASSTSGGKGETQYF.

V is TRBV10-3 and J is TRBJ2-5, with a weak D call TRBD1 (6 bases). The V end lost 6 bases, the J end lost 11 bases, and 13 bases lay between the germline ends. The CDR3 is 11 amino acids. Per germline, CDR1 ENHRY and CDR2 SYGVKD. The CDR3 coding sequence is TGTGCCATCAGCGACAGGCGAGAGCAGTACTTC. It is translated as CAISDRREQYF.

There are a few counts of this clonotype. This rearrangement joins TRBV11-2 to TRBJ2-7; no definite D call. The CDR3 is 14 residues long. Germline V lookup: CDR1 SGHAT, CDR2 FQNNGV. V shed 3 bases and J shed 2 bases, with 11 bases lying between them. CDR3 nucleotide sequence: TGTGCCAGCAGCTTTCTGGGCGGAGCCTACGAGCAGTACTTC. The encoded protein is CASSFLGGAYEQYF.

J is TRBJ2-3 and V is TRBV29-1; 8 bases are a match to TRBD2. The CDR3 covers 18 residues. CDR1 is SQVTM and CDR2 is ANQGSEA in the germline V gene. V shed 0 bases, J shed 4 bases, and the junction held 15 bases outside the gene matches. DNA for the CDR3: TGCAGCGTTGAAGAAGGGCTAGCGGGTCCCTCGGGCGCAGATACGCAGTATTTT. Translation: CSVEEGLAGPSGADTQYF.

This clonotype was detected a few times. The chain is built from TRBV5-1 and TRBJ2-1, with D possibly being TRBD2 (6 bases). CDR3 size: 17 residues. Per germline, CDR1 SGHRS and CDR2 YFSETQ. V lost 0 bases, J lost 1 base, and 14 bases lay in between. The CDR3: CASSLAVADPSYNEQFF. The CDR3 DNA is TGCGCCAGCAGCTTGGCGGTAGCGGACCCGTCCTACAATGAGCAGTTCTTC.

The V and J genes are TRBV4-2 and TRBJ2-4; 8 bases are a match to TRBD2. This CDR3 region has 15 residues. V gave up 4 bases and J gave up 5 bases; unmatched junction bases: 7. The germline V gene encodes CDR1 LGHNA and CDR2 YNFKEQ. The CDR3: CASSPRGGAENIQYF. Here the CDR3 DNA reads TGTGCCAGCAGCCCACGGGGGGGAGCGGAAAACATTCAGTACTTC.

The chain couples TRBV10-3 to TRBJ2-7; 8 bases are a match to TRBD1. The V segment lost 6 bases and the J segment 6 bases; nucleotides outside the gene matches: 4. The CDR3 contains 12 residues. The germline V gene encodes CDR1 ENHRY and CDR2 SYGVKD. In DNA, the CDR3 is TGTGCCATCAGGGAAGACAGGGGCGAGCAGTACTTC. Amino acid sequence: CAIREDRGEQYF.

A few counts support this clonotype. The chain carries TRBV6-5 and TRBJ1-4, with a tentative D call TRBD1 (6 bases). Deletions cut 6 bases from V and 4 bases from J, with 15 bases between. CDR1 is MNHEY, CDR2 SVGAGI, per germline. CDR3 length: 15 amino acids. In DNA form, the CDR3 reads TGTGCCAGCAGCGGCAGTGGGGGCCGTAATGAAAAACTGTTTTTT. The encoded protein is CASSGSGGRNEKLFF.

The chain employs TRBV15 and TRBJ2-3; possible D gene TRBD2, 6 bases. Germline CDR1 and CDR2: LNHNV and YYDKDF (reference sequence). V was trimmed by 0 bases and J by 5 bases, leaving 15 bases between them. The CDR3 consists of 16 residues. The CDR3 loop is CATSRDGRAGRDTQYF. In DNA, the CDR3 is TGTGCCACCAGCAGAGATGGACGAGCGGGCCGAGATACGCAGTATTTT.

This clonotype was counted between two and nine times. This chain joins TRBV20-1 and TRBJ2-4, with D tentatively TRBD1 or TRBD2 (6 bases each). The V end lost 3 bases, the J end lost 2 bases, and 14 bases lay between the germline ends. The CDR3 consists of 15 residues. CDR1 and CDR2 (germline): DFQATT, SNEGSKA (reference sequence). In DNA form, the CDR3 reads TGCAGTGCTAGGTCTCCGGGGGCCACCAAAAACATTCAGTACTTC. It yields the protein CSARSPGATKNIQYF.

The V call is TRBV27, the J call TRBJ2-1; TRBD2 matches 10 bases. The germline V gene has CDR1 MNHEY and CDR2 SMNVEV (reference sequence). The CDR3 spans 17 residues. The junction had 12 bases not matched to a gene; V was cut back by 5 bases and J by 5 bases. The CDR3 bases are TGTGCCAGCAGTCGCCGATCACTAGCGGGATTAAACAATGAGCAGTTCTTC. This gives the protein CASSRRSLAGLNNEQFF.

J is TRBJ1-1 and V is TRBV5-5; D is ambiguous. The germline CDR1 and CDR2 sequences are SGHKS and YYEKEE (reference sequence). The CDR3 contains 11 residues. Trimming left V 0 bases short and J 9 bases short, with 6 bases between. The CDR3, as DNA: TGTGCCAGCAGCTTGGGGCAGCAAGCTTTCTTT. Residues: CASSLGQQAFF.

This clonotype was counted between two and nine times. The chain recombines TRBV4-2 with TRBJ1-4; D remains ambiguous. V was shortened by 1 base and J by 3 bases, with 18 bases between the two germline ends. The CDR3 runs 18 residues. Germline values: CDR1 LGHNA, CDR2 YNFKEQ. CDR3 nucleotides: TGTGCCAGCAGCCAAGGTTCAGGTATGGGGTCGGCTAATGAAAAACTGTTTTTT. As protein: CASSQGSGMGSANEKLFF.

Comments on this clonotype: The junction differs from germline at one of its ends, possibly a read error. The gene calls are TRBV13 and TRBJ2-1; maybe TRBD2 (6 bases). The CDR3 is 14 amino acids. Per the germline V gene, CDR1 is PRHDT and CDR2 is FYEKMQ (reference sequence). As DNA, the CDR3 is TGTGCCAGCAGCCTAGGGACTGGGAACGATGAGCAGTTCTTC. This gives the protein CASSLGTGNDEQFF.

The rearrangement joins TRBV27 to TRBJ2-3, with a possible D match to TRBD1 (6 bases). Germline V lookup: CDR1 MNHEY, CDR2 SMNVEV (reference sequence). The CDR3 spans 15 residues. V shed 10 bases and J shed 2 bases, with 19 bases lying between them. The CDR3 sequence: CATQGRGYPTDTQYF. As DNA, the CDR3 is TGTGCCACCCAGGGGAGAGGGTATCCCACAGATACGCAGTATTTT.

A few counts support this clonotype. This chain uses TRBV12-3 or TRBV12-4 with TRBJ2-3, with D possibly TRBD1 on 6 matching bases. V gave up 6 bases and J gave up 0 bases, with 16 bases separating them. The CDR3 is 16 amino acids. CDR3 sequence: CASSPMGARSTDTQYF. The CDR3, as DNA: TGTGCCAGCAGCCCTATGGGGGCGAGAAGCACAGATACGCAGTATTTT.

In its sample, this clonotype was seen a few times. V and J are TRBV20-1 and TRBJ2-5; no definite D call. This CDR3 comprises 15 residues. V lost 1 base to trimming and J lost 2 bases, with 14 bases between them. Germline CDR1 DFQATT, CDR2 SNEGSKA (reference sequence). The CDR3 loop reads CSARVHESDQETQYF. CDR3 coding DNA: TGCAGTGCTAGAGTCCATGAATCGGATCAAGAGACCCAGTACTTC.

The rearrangement uses TRBV20-1 and TRBJ2-7; 9 positions agree with TRBD2. CDR3 length: 14 amino acids. The V gene end was trimmed by 3 bases and the J gene end by 10 bases; junction bases not matched to a gene: 13. The germline gives CDR1 DFQATT, CDR2 SNEGSKA (reference sequence). This CDR3 reads CSASTTSGQESQYF. The DNA of the CDR3 is TGCAGTGCTAGTACCACTAGCGGGCAAGAGAGCCAGTACTTC.

The V gene is TRBV27, the J gene TRBJ1-4, with a weak D call TRBD1 (6 bases). Germline V gene data show CDR1 as MNHEY and CDR2 as SMNVEV (reference sequence). The length of the CDR3 is 14 residues. V shed 5 bases and J shed 6 bases, with 13 bases lying between them. CDR3 loop: CASSQPRTDEKLFF. The CDR3 DNA follows: TGTGCCAGCAGTCAGCCTAGGACAGATGAAAAACTGTTTTTT.

The gene calls are TRBV28 and TRBJ2-7; 7 bases match TRBD1. The CDR3 covers 14 residues. The ends lost 7 bases at V and 6 bases at J; junction bases unmatched: 12. Germline assignment: CDR1 MDHEN and CDR2 SYDVKM. DNA of the CDR3: TGTGCCAGCATCACCAGGGGGTTACGCGGCGAGCAGTACTTC. Translating it yields CASITRGLRGEQYF.

The chain is built from TRBV6-4 and TRBJ1-5, with D perhaps matching TRBD1 (6 bases). The germline V gene has CDR1 MRHNA and CDR2 SNTAGT. Trimming shortened V by 0 bases and J by 7 bases, and 13 bases separated the two germline ends. CDR3 size: 15 residues. The CDR3 nucleotides read TGTGCCAGCAGTGACTCGTTGGGGGCTCGGCAGCCCCAGCATTTT. Translating it yields CASSDSLGARQPQHF.

The V gene is TRBV7-9, the J gene TRBJ2-7, with TRBD2 matching over 8 bases. This CDR3 has 15 amino acids. CDR1 is SEHNR and CDR2 is FQNEAQ in the germline V gene (reference sequence). V shed 4 bases, J shed 3 bases, and the junction held 8 bases outside the gene matches. Here the CDR3 DNA reads TGTGCCAGCAGCTATAGGACTAGCCGATTCTACGAGCAGTACTTC. This sequence encodes CASSYRTSRFYEQYF.

This clonotype was observed at least ten times. The CDR3 loop reads CSAVVTSSNEQFF. In DNA, the CDR3 is TGCAGTGCTGTAGTTACTAGCAGCAATGAGCAGTTCTTC. The J gene is TRBJ2-1, the V gene TRBV20-1; D is possibly TRBD2 (6 bases). CDR1 and CDR2 (germline): DFQATT, SNEGSKA (reference sequence). The CDR3 extends over 13 amino acids. Deletions cut 5 bases from V and 6 bases from J, with 14 bases between.